These 4 T cell receptor beta chains originate from one sample sequenced in a study of T cells in Graves' hyperthyroidism and ophthalmopathy. Amplified regions were TCR beta CDR3 sequences from RNA transcripts. TCR CDR3 underwent first-round RT-PCR with the HTBI primer set. One entry per CDR3 protein, called by TCRdb with MiXCR from the multiplex PCR reads. The repertoire has over 90,000 distinct CDR3 sequences, roughly 44% of them found once; the top ten carry 26%. The sequencing sample was made of blood. Source of these receptors: a man aged 40-55 years with Graves' hyperthyroidism.

Comments on this clonotype: An end of the junction does not agree with germline; a read error may underlie this. This sequence joins TRBV6-1 and TRBJ1-5; maybe TRBD1 (5 bases). In germline, CDR1 is MNHNS, CDR2 SASEGT. The CDR3 extends over 13 amino acids. The DNA of the CDR3 is TGCGCCAGCAGTTACGAGACAGTGCGACCCCGGCATTTT. The encoded protein is CASSYETVRPRHF.

This clonotype was seen many times. This chain joins TRBV20-1 and TRBJ1-2; TRBD1 matches at 7 bases. The CDR3 is 12 amino acids. Per the germline V gene, CDR1 is DFQATT and CDR2 is SNEGSKA (reference sequence). J lost 7 bases, V lost 6 bases, and 8 bases had no gene match. CDR3 in DNA: TGCAGTGCCTCCGACAGGGTGGGTGGCTACACCTTC. This codes for CSASDRVGGYTF.

This clonotype appeared many times. V and J are TRBV5-8 and TRBJ2-7; 9 bases match TRBD1. Trimming cost V 3 bases and J 4 bases; bases outside gene matches: 8. The CDR3 extends over 15 amino acids. Germline V gene sequence: CDR1 SGHTS, CDR2 YDEGEE. Here the CDR3 reads CASSSGLTGGYEQYF. In nucleotides, the CDR3 is TGTGCCAGCAGCTCGGGATTGACAGGGGGTTACGAGCAGTACTTC. Full variable domain (outside the CDR3, taken from reference TRBV5-8 and TRBJ2-7): EAGVTQSPTHLIKTRGQQATLRCSPISGHTSVYWYQQALGLGLQFLLWYDEGEERNRGNFPPRFSGRQFPNYSSELNVNALELEDSALYLCASSSGLTGGYEQYFGPGTRLTVT.

Concerning this clonotype: A much larger clone lies a single base off, so this may be a read error. It is likely a read error, because the conserved phenylalanine at the end of the CDR3 is missing. V and J are TRBV11-3 and TRBJ1-1; D gene unclear. CDR1 and CDR2 (germline): SGHNT, YENEEA. This CDR3 has 14 residues. Trimming pared 5 bases from V and 0 bases from J, leaving 10 bases between. The CDR3 is CASSPAGMNTEAFL. The DNA for the CDR3 is TGTGCCAGCAGCCCCGCGGGGATGAACACTGAAGCTTTCTTG.